These T cell receptor beta chains were read from a single sample in a study of human T cells and chemical hapten exposure. MiXCR was run by TCRdb on the RACE reads, yielding one entry per CDR3 protein. The repertoire consists of about 80,000 distinct CDR3 sequences, with approximately 14% occurring once and the leading ten covering 3.5% to 6%. Sequencing was performed on whole blood, taken in connection with sensitization to the hapten diphenylcyclopropenone (DPC). These receptor sequences come from a woman aged 45-60 years with alopecia areata. Some clones in this sample may be carry-over from other donors' samples. CDR3s include the opening cysteine and the closing phenylalanine or tryptophan. Fields, in order: clone size, D gene, V gene, J gene, CDR3 protein, CDR3 DNA. A D gene is named only where the DNA matches it firmly. Clone size is shown for a subset of rows, as once, few, many or a class of expanded clone.

.	TRBD1	TRBV28	TRBJ2-7	CASSTRTGATYEQYF	TGTGCCAGCAGTACTCGGACAGGGGCAACCTACGAGCAGTACTTC
.	TRBD1	TRBV29-1	TRBJ1-4	CSVKQGAKGKLFF	TGCAGCGTCAAACAGGGGGCAAAAGGAAAACTGTTTTTT
few	TRBD1	TRBV7-6	TRBJ2-1	CASSSEGAYNEQFF	TGTGCCAGCAGCTCAGAGGGGGCTTACAATGAGCAGTTCTTC
.	.	TRBV20-1	TRBJ1-1	CSAPFDLNTEAFF	TGCAGCGCGCCGTTTGACCTGAACACTGAAGCTTTCTTT
.	.	TRBV30	TRBJ2-2	CAWSLSSRELFF	TGTGCCTGGAGTTTATCGAGCCGGGAGCTGTTTTTT
medium-sized	.	TRBV7-9	TRBJ1-6	CASSLSGGSPLHF	TGTGCCAGCAGCTTAAGCGGGGGATCACCCCTCCACTTT
few	TRBD2	TRBV28	TRBJ2-5	CASSPGLAATQYF	TGTGCCAGCAGCCCGGGACTAGCGGCGACCCAGTACTTC
many	TRBD2	TRBV29-1	TRBJ2-1	CSVEGLADNEQFF	TGCAGCGTTGAGGGACTAGCGGACAATGAGCAGTTCTTC
.	.	TRBV5-1	TRBJ2-5	CASSSNTGSQETQYF	TGCGCCAGCAGCTCAAATACCGGCAGCCAAGAGACCCAGTACTTC
.	TRBD2	TRBV9	TRBJ2-1	CASSAPKARGDNEQFF	TGTGCCAGCAGCGCCCCCAAGGCGCGGGGGGACAATGAGCAGTTCTTC
many	.	TRBV11-2	TRBJ2-5	CASSLDSEETQYF	TGTGCCAGCAGCTTAGATTCGGAAGAGACCCAGTACTTC
.	.	TRBV12-3/TRBV12-4	TRBJ2-5	CASSFLDGWAGTQYF	TGTGCCAGCAGTTTCCTCGATGGGTGGGCAGGGACCCAGTACTTC
once	TRBD2	TRBV29-1	TRBJ2-2	CSVRREAYTGELFF	TGCAGCGTTCGGCGGGAGGCATACACCGGGGAGCTGTTTTTT
few	.	TRBV12-3/TRBV12-4	TRBJ1-2	CASSLDGPSYGYTF	TGTGCCAGCAGCCTCGATGGCCCTAGCTATGGCTACACCTTC
.	TRBD1	TRBV7-8	TRBJ2-5	CASSPPGTGMKNQYF	TGTGCCAGCAGCCCCCCGGGGACAGGGATGAAAAACCAGTACTTC
.	.	TRBV27	TRBJ2-3	CASSPPGGRRLSSTDTQYF	TGTGCCAGCAGTCCACCCGGGGGCAGGCGGCTTTCTAGCACAGATACGCAGTATTTT
few	.	TRBV29-1	TRBJ2-1	CSVSQSRAYNEQFF	TGCAGCGTATCACAGTCCCGGGCCTACAATGAGCAGTTCTTC
few	TRBD1	TRBV20-1	TRBJ2-3	CSAEGQGFTDTQYF	TGCAGTGCGGAGGGACAGGGTTTCACAGATACGCAGTATTTT
.	.	TRBV18	TRBJ1-2	CASSLGQNSGYTF	TGTGCCAGCTCACTTGGACAGAACTCAGGCTACACCTTC
many	TRBD1	TRBV20-1	TRBJ2-2	CSARVLRGQGTTGELFF	TGCAGTGCTAGAGTCCTTCGCGGACAGGGGACCACCGGGGAGCTGTTTTTT
.	TRBD1	TRBV2	TRBJ1-1	CARQYRTGTMNTEAFF	TGTGCCAGACAGTACCGGACAGGGACGATGAACACTGAAGCTTTCTTT
few	.	TRBV3-1	TRBJ2-1	CASSQGGGLAQFF	TGTGCCAGCAGTCAAGGAGGGGGGCTGGCGCAGTTCTTC
many	.	TRBV7-2	TRBJ1-5	CASSLNTGINQPQHF	TGTGCCAGCAGCCTAAATACAGGAATCAATCAGCCCCAGCATTTT
few	.	TRBV6-6	TRBJ2-5	CASSYNRDNQETQYF	TGTGCCAGCAGTTACAACCGGGACAACCAAGAGACCCAGTACTTC
.	.	TRBV29-1	TRBJ2-1	CSSFTPGSYNEQFF	TGCAGCTCCTTCACCCCGGGCTCCTACAATGAGCAGTTCTTC
.	.	TRBV11-2	TRBJ2-5	CASSLSTGSRETQYF	TGTGCCAGCAGCCTTTCGACAGGCTCCCGAGAGACCCAGTACTTC
few	TRBD1	TRBV12-3/TRBV12-4	TRBJ2-1	CASSLEGAVYNEQFF	TGTGCCAGCAGTTTAGAGGGGGCTGTCTACAATGAGCAGTTCTTC
.	TRBD1	TRBV20-1	TRBJ1-1	CSARGPEGAVTEAFF	TGCAGTGCTAGGGGCCCCGAGGGGGCGGTCACTGAAGCTTTCTTT
many	TRBD1	TRBV20-1	TRBJ2-6	CSANRGRSGANVLTF	TGCAGTGCCAACAGGGGAAGAAGTGGGGCCAACGTCCTGACTTTC
.	.	TRBV28	TRBJ2-1	CASSYRDYNEQFF	TGTGCCAGCAGTTACCGGGACTACAATGAGCAGTTCTTC
.	TRBD1	TRBV19	TRBJ2-5	CASSIGPGGQTQYF	TGTGCCAGTAGTATAGGCCCAGGGGGACAGACCCAGTACTTC
.	.	TRBV6-1	TRBJ2-7	CASTPVRQAYREQYF	TGTGCCAGCACCCCCGTGCGGCAGGCCTATCGCGAGCAGTACTTC
many	.	TRBV29-1	TRBJ2-7	CSAGVSYEQYF	TGCAGCGCGGGGGTCTCCTACGAGCAGTACTTC
few	.	TRBV12-3/TRBV12-4	TRBJ2-1	CASQRDGALNEQFF	TGTGCCAGTCAGAGGGACGGAGCCTTGAATGAGCAGTTCTTC
few	TRBD1	TRBV28	TRBJ1-1	CASSPGGGNTEAFF	TGTGCCAGCAGTCCAGGGGGCGGCAACACTGAAGCTTTCTTT
few	.	TRBV11-2	TRBJ2-3	CASSPRYGSTDTQYF	TGTGCCAGCAGCCCCCGGTACGGGAGCACAGATACGCAGTATTTT
many	.	TRBV3-1	TRBJ1-1	CASSQQKKTQAGTTEAFF	TGTGCCAGCAGCCAACAAAAAAAGACCCAGGCCGGGACCACTGAAGCTTTCTTT
many	.	TRBV27	TRBJ2-5	CASSLRPRAQETQYF	TGTGCCAGCAGTTTAAGACCCCGGGCCCAAGAGACCCAGTACTTC
few	.	TRBV12-3/TRBV12-4	TRBJ1-1	CASINPGLEAFF	TGTGCCAGCATCAACCCGGGATTAGAAGCTTTCTTT
few	TRBD1	TRBV27	TRBJ1-1	CASSFLDRVETEAFF	TGTGCCAGCAGTTTTTTGGACAGGGTGGAAACTGAAGCTTTCTTT
few	.	TRBV7-9	TRBJ2-1	CASSLANPSNEQFF	TGTGCCAGCAGCTTAGCCAACCCGTCCAATGAGCAGTTCTTC
once	TRBD1	TRBV28	TRBJ2-7	CASGPPFAGTGWAEQYF	TGTGCCAGCGGCCCTCCCTTTGCCGGGACAGGGTGGGCCGAGCAGTACTTC
.	.	TRBV18	TRBJ2-5	CASSPAGGRNQETQYF	TGTGCCAGCTCACCCGCGGGTGGGCGGAACCAAGAGACCCAGTACTTC
.	TRBD2	TRBV12-3/TRBV12-4	TRBJ2-1	CASSFRAAGRFF	TGTGCCAGCAGTTTCAGGGCAGCGGGACGGTTCTTC
.	TRBD1	TRBV10-3	TRBJ2-7	CAISARQGAYEQYF	TGTGCCATCAGTGCACGACAGGGGGCCTACGAGCAGTACTTC
few	TRBD2	TRBV7-9	TRBJ2-7	CASSLLAGDYEQYF	TGTGCCAGCAGCTTACTAGCGGGAGACTACGAGCAGTACTTC